A selection of T cell receptor beta chains follows, all from one sample in a study of shared clonotypes between healthy human individuals. Assay used: immunoSEQ multiplex PCR; TCRdb lists only in-frame clones, some missing. The table includes 2 million to 2.5 million clones, approximately 90% detected once. The sample taken for sequencing was naive CD4+ T cells from PBMCs. The receptor set was obtained from a man younger than 35 in good health. Some clones in this sample may be carry-over from other donors' samples. Each CDR3 is given with its conserved first and last residue. A D gene is named only where the DNA matches it firmly.

V gene: TRBV28; D gene: .; J gene: TRBJ2-1; CDR3 DNA: TGTGCCAGCAATCCAAGTGGACTCTACAATGAGCAGTTCTTC; CDR3 protein: CASNPSGLYNEQFF
V gene: TRBV27; D gene: .; J gene: TRBJ1-1; CDR3 DNA: TGTGCCAGCAGATCCCGGGCCGGCAGTAATCGGATGAACACTGAAGCTTTCTTT; CDR3 protein: CASRSRAGSNRMNTEAFF
V gene: TRBV5-1; D gene: TRBD2; J gene: TRBJ2-1; CDR3 DNA: TGCGCCAGCAGCCCCACTGGGGGACTAGGTACGAGCTCCTACAATGAGCAGTTCTTC; CDR3 protein: CASSPTGGLGTSSYNEQFF
V gene: TRBV7-2; D gene: .; J gene: TRBJ2-3; CDR3 DNA: TGTGCCAGCACCTTATTAGGAGCAGGGGCAGATACGCAGTATTTT; CDR3 protein: CASTLLGAGADTQYF
V gene: TRBV7-9; D gene: TRBD1; J gene: TRBJ2-7; CDR3 DNA: TGTGCCAGCAGCCGGGGACAGCCTTACGAGCAGTACTTC; CDR3 protein: CASSRGQPYEQYF
V gene: TRBV19; D gene: .; J gene: TRBJ2-6; CDR3 DNA: TGTGCCAGTAGTCTACCTCAGGGTTCCCCTGGGGCCAACGTCCTGACTTTC; CDR3 protein: CASSLPQGSPGANVLTF
V gene: TRBV28; D gene: .; J gene: TRBJ2-2; CDR3 DNA: TGTGCCAGCAGTTTTTTGGGTCCGGGGCGGGTTCTCCCCGGGGAGCTGTTTTTT; CDR3 protein: CASSFLGPGRVLPGELFF
V gene: TRBV2; D gene: TRBD1; J gene: TRBJ1-1; CDR3 DNA: TGTGCCAGCAGCGGGGACAGGGGGACTGAAGCTTTCTTT; CDR3 protein: CASSGDRGTEAFF
V gene: TRBV7-8; D gene: .; J gene: TRBJ1-2; CDR3 DNA: TGTGCCAGCAGCTTAGCCAAAGGCGGGGGCTATGGCTACACCTTC; CDR3 protein: CASSLAKGGGYGYTF
V gene: TRBV7-2; D gene: TRBD1; J gene: TRBJ1-2; CDR3 DNA: TGTGCCAGCAGCCGGACAGGGGGCACTTCAAGGGGCTACACCTTC; CDR3 protein: CASSRTGGTSRGYTF
V gene: TRBV5-1; D gene: .; J gene: TRBJ2-2; CDR3 DNA: TGCGCCAGCTGCCCAGCGGCGAACACCGGGGAGCTGTTTTTT; CDR3 protein: CASCPAANTGELFF
V gene: TRBV2; D gene: TRBD1; J gene: TRBJ2-1; CDR3 DNA: TGTGCCAGCAACCAACACTCCGGGACAGGGTCCAATGAGCAGTTCTTC; CDR3 protein: CASNQHSGTGSNEQFF
V gene: TRBV27; D gene: TRBD2; J gene: TRBJ2-3; CDR3 DNA: TGTGCCAGCAGTCCCCGGGCGGGAGGGAGGGCAGATACGCAGTATTTT; CDR3 protein: CASSPRAGGRADTQYF
V gene: TRBV6-6; D gene: .; J gene: TRBJ2-3; CDR3 DNA: TGTGCCAGCAGTTCGGCCGGGGCCACAGATACGCAGTATTTT; CDR3 protein: CASSSAGATDTQYF
V gene: TRBV6-5; D gene: TRBD2; J gene: TRBJ2-1; CDR3 DNA: TGTGCCAGCAGTTACCAGCGGGGGGAATACAATGAGCAGTTCTTC; CDR3 protein: CASSYQRGEYNEQFF
V gene: TRBV7-2; D gene: TRBD1; J gene: TRBJ1-1; CDR3 DNA: TGTGCCAGCACCAAACTACCGGGACAGAAAAACACTGAAGCTTTCTTT; CDR3 protein: CASTKLPGQKNTEAFF
V gene: TRBV7-9; D gene: .; J gene: TRBJ2-3; CDR3 DNA: TGTGCCAGCAGCTACACCGGGACAACAATCACAGATACGCAGTATTTT; CDR3 protein: CASSYTGTTITDTQYF
V gene: TRBV28; D gene: TRBD1; J gene: TRBJ1-5; CDR3 DNA: TGTGCCAGCAGTCCAGGACAGGGAAATCAGCCCCAGCATTTT; CDR3 protein: CASSPGQGNQPQHF
V gene: TRBV7-9; D gene: TRBD2; J gene: TRBJ2-7; CDR3 DNA: TGTGCCAGCAGCTTAGCGACTAGCGGGAGCTACGAGCAGTACTTC; CDR3 protein: CASSLATSGSYEQYF
V gene: TRBV30; D gene: TRBD2; J gene: TRBJ2-5; CDR3 DNA: TGTGCCTGGAGTCTAGCGGGGGGGTTGGAGACCCAGTACTTC; CDR3 protein: CAWSLAGGLETQYF
V gene: TRBV6-6; D gene: .; J gene: TRBJ1-3; CDR3 DNA: TGTGCCAGCAGTTATCCGACATCCGGAAACACCATATATTTT; CDR3 protein: CASSYPTSGNTIYF
V gene: TRBV5-1; D gene: .; J gene: TRBJ2-5; CDR3 DNA: TGCGCCAGCAGCTTGGATACGGGGCGCCAAGAGACCCAGTACTTC; CDR3 protein: CASSLDTGRQETQYF
V gene: TRBV6-1; D gene: .; J gene: TRBJ1-4; CDR3 DNA: TGTGCCAGCAGTGGCCTTTATGAAAAACTGTTTTTT; CDR3 protein: CASSGLYEKLFF